Shown below are 27 T cell receptor beta chains from a single sample sequenced in a study of response to subunit inactivated influenza vaccine. Via MiXCR, TCRdb re-called the RT-PCR reads, giving one row per CDR3 protein. This sample has roughly 570,000 distinct CDR3 sequences; 10% to 15% occur once, and the top ten carry 13%. The sequencing here drew on PBMCs from blood, taken 35 to 45 days after vaccination. These receptors were obtained from a man aged 45 to 65 who received an inactivated influenza vaccine.

In this sample, this clonotype turned up many times. The rearrangement uses TRBV4-3 and TRBJ2-3; TRBD1 is a possible D gene (5 bases). The V end was cut by 1 base, the J end by 2 bases, with 10 bases between. Germline V gene data show CDR1 as LGHNA and CDR2 as YSLEER. The CDR3 length is 15 residues. The DNA of the CDR3 is TGCGCCAGCAGCCAAGGGGCAGGGTCCACAGATACGCAGTATTTT. It specifies CASSQGAGSTDTQYF.

There are many counts of this clonotype. The V and J genes are TRBV5-1 and TRBJ2-2; tentatively, D is TRBD1 (6 bases). The germline V gene has CDR1 SGHRS and CDR2 YFSETQ. The CDR3 runs 16 residues. Trimming pared 7 bases from V and 1 base from J, leaving 17 bases between. This CDR3 is CASSPQGPKNTGELFF. The CDR3 nucleotides read TGCGCCAGCTCCCCCCAGGGGCCAAAGAACACCGGGGAGCTGTTTTTT.

This clonotype was seen more than once but under ten times. The rearrangement joins TRBV20-1 to TRBJ2-7, with D tentatively TRBD1 (5 bases). Looked up from germline, CDR1 is DFQATT and CDR2 is SNEGSKA (reference sequence). Trimming removed 2 bases at V and 6 bases at J, with 17 bases between. This CDR3 is 14 amino acids long. The CDR3 here is CSARSGAGKGEQYF. The CDR3 region has the DNA TGCAGTGCTAGATCCGGAGCAGGGAAGGGCGAGCAGTACTTC.

V and J are TRBV2 and TRBJ2-5; possible D gene TRBD1, 6 bases. CDR3 length: 13 residues. In germline, CDR1 is SNHLY, CDR2 FYNNEI. V lost 7 bases, J lost 2 bases, and 11 bases lay in between. The CDR3 DNA is TGTGCCAGCAATTTGGACAGACAAGAGACCCAGTACTTC. Protein product: CASNLDRQETQYF.

This clonotype was seen ten or more times. The V gene is TRBV20-1, the J gene TRBJ2-5, with D unclear. This CDR3 is 11 amino acids long. Between the trimmed V and J ends, which lost 0 bases and 9 bases, there was a span of 8 bases. Germline values: CDR1 DFQATT, CDR2 SNEGSKA (reference sequence). In DNA form, the CDR3 reads TGCAGTGCTAGAGATCTGGGGTCCCAGTACTTC. It codes for CSARDLGSQYF.

In its sample, this clonotype was seen a few times. The chain uses TRBV6-2 or TRBV6-3 and TRBJ2-5; weak D call: TRBD1 (5 bases). CDR1 and CDR2 from the germline V gene are MNHEY and SVGEGT. Between the trimmed V and J ends, which lost 5 bases and 2 bases, there was a span of 18 bases. The CDR3 is made up of 16 amino acids. In nucleotides, the CDR3 is TGTGCCAGCAGTCAGACCCCCAGGGTGGCTCAAGAGACCCAGTACTTC. The encoded protein is CASSQTPRVAQETQYF.

The chain employs TRBV4-3 and TRBJ2-7; 12 nucleotides agree with TRBD2. V lost 3 bases, J lost 5 bases, and 11 bases stayed unmatched. The CDR3 is made up of 17 amino acids. Germline CDR1 LGHNA, CDR2 YSLEER. The CDR3 loop reads CASSQRLAGDRRNEQYF. The CDR3 DNA reads TGCGCCAGCAGCCAGAGACTAGCGGGGGACCGGCGCAACGAGCAGTACTTC.

The chain couples TRBV6-5 to TRBJ2-2; 7 nucleotides align to TRBD1. Germline V lookup: CDR1 MNHEY, CDR2 SVGAGI. J gave up 0 bases and V 4 bases, and 11 bases lay outside the gene matches. This CDR3 spans 18 amino acids. CDR3 sequence reads: CASSSLTGMKTNTGELFF. CDR3 sequence (DNA): TGTGCCAGCAGTTCACTGACAGGGATGAAGACGAACACCGGGGAGCTGTTTTTT.

The rearrangement joins TRBV7-2 to TRBJ2-7, with a tentative D call TRBD2 (6 bases). V lost 5 bases, J lost 3 bases, and 14 bases lay in between. The CDR3 runs to 14 residues. Germline CDR1 SGHTA, CDR2 FQGNSA. CDR3 residues: CASSHRTGDYEQYF. CDR3 in DNA: TGTGCCAGCAGCCACAGGACGGGGGACTACGAGCAGTACTTC.

This clonotype was counted between two and nine times. The chain joins TRBV5-1 to TRBJ2-2; D gene ambiguous. Germline V CDR1 and CDR2: SGHRS, YFSETQ. The CDR3 covers 12 residues. Trimming took 3 bases from V and 7 from J, leaving 7 bases between them. The CDR3 is CASSYLVGELFF. The CDR3 DNA reads TGCGCCAGCAGCTATCTAGTCGGGGAGCTGTTTTTT.

The chain links TRBV6-2 or TRBV6-3 to TRBJ2-6, with TRBD1 as a possible D gene (6 bases). Germline V gene lookup returns CDR1 MNHEY and CDR2 SVGEGT. Trimming removed 6 bases from V and 1 base from J, with 25 bases in between. The CDR3 totals 20 residues. CDR3: CASSLPKKSTGYSGANVLTF. CDR3 DNA: TGTGCCAGCAGCTTACCAAAAAAAAGCACAGGGTATTCTGGGGCCAACGTCCTGACTTTC.

This clonotype was detected only a few times. This sequence joins TRBV20-1 and TRBJ2-7, with 8 nucleotides matching TRBD1. Losses at the gene ends were 2 bases for V and 3 bases for J; bases not matched to a gene: 6. This CDR3 is built from 14 residues. In germline, CDR1 is DFQATT, CDR2 SNEGSKA (reference sequence). The CDR3 region has the DNA TGCAGTGCTAGAAAACCGGGACAGGTCTACGAGCAGTACTTC. Residues: CSARKPGQVYEQYF.

This clonotype has a count of ten or more. The V and J genes are TRBV6-6 and TRBJ1-5; D gene uncertain. The CDR3 runs to 12 residues. Germline V gene data show CDR1 as MNHNY and CDR2 as SVGAGI (reference sequence). The V gene lost 2 bases and the J gene lost 4 bases, with 3 bases spanning the gap. CDR3 bases: TGTGCCAGCAGTTACACGAATCAGCCCCAGCATTTT. Amino acid sequence: CASSYTNQPQHF.

This clonotype appeared many times. This chain connects TRBV4-2 to TRBJ1-1; D may be TRBD1 (5 bases). This CDR3 has 15 residues. CDR1 is LGHNA and CDR2 is YNFKEQ in the germline V gene. Deletions cut 0 bases from V and 2 bases from J, with 10 bases between. CDR3 residues: CASSQDGTANTEAFF. In DNA, the CDR3 is TGTGCCAGCAGCCAAGATGGGACGGCAAACACTGAAGCTTTCTTT.

This clonotype has a handful of counts. The V gene is TRBV6-5, the J gene TRBJ2-5; D is ambiguous. Germline lookup yields CDR1 MNHEY and CDR2 SVGAGI. The CDR3 loop spans 15 amino acids. Trimming shortened V by 0 bases and J by 7 bases, and 15 bases separated the two germline ends. Here the CDR3 reads CASSYSTPALATQYF. The CDR3 region has the DNA TGTGCCAGCAGTTACTCGACTCCAGCGTTGGCGACCCAGTACTTC.

This clonotype was detected only a few times. The V and J genes are TRBV5-6 and TRBJ1-5; D not certain. Trimming pared 0 bases from V and 3 bases from J, leaving 10 bases between. In germline, CDR1 is SGHDT, CDR2 YYEEEE. The CDR3 loop spans 15 amino acids. This chain's CDR3 is CASSLVGVPNQPQHF. CDR3 DNA sequence: TGTGCCAGCAGCTTGGTCGGGGTTCCCAATCAGCCCCAGCATTTT.

The V and J genes are TRBV20-1 and TRBJ2-7; tentative D call: TRBD2 (6 bases). V was trimmed by 5 bases and J by 3 bases, leaving 17 bases between them. Germline-derived CDR1 and CDR2 are DFQATT and SNEGSKA (reference sequence). This CDR3 contains 14 residues. The CDR3 sequence is CSASGVPSGYEQYF. The CDR3 DNA reads TGCAGTGCTTCGGGAGTCCCCTCAGGCTACGAGCAGTACTTC.

In its sample, this clonotype was seen many times. The chain employs TRBV11-2 and TRBJ2-7; 12 nucleotides match TRBD2. The germline gives CDR1 SGHAT, CDR2 FQNNGV. V was clipped by 2 bases and J by 2 bases; unmatched bases: 10. CDR3 length: 18 residues. CDR3 protein: CASSLTQGLAGGPYEQYF. DNA of the CDR3: TGTGCCAGCAGCTTAACCCAGGGCCTAGCGGGGGGGCCCTACGAGCAGTACTTC.

The V and J genes are TRBV29-1 and TRBJ2-7; a possible D gene is TRBD1 (6 bases). Germline V lookup: CDR1 SQVTM, CDR2 ANQGSEA. The V and J ends lost 4 bases and 5 bases respectively, with 21 bases between them. This CDR3 is 15 amino acids long. The CDR3 DNA reads TGCAGCGTTGCCTTTTCCGGGACACGTCGTAACGAGCAGTACTTC. As protein: CSVAFSGTRRNEQYF.

This clonotype was seen a handful of times. The J gene is TRBJ2-7, the V gene TRBV7-8; TRBD2 aligns across 8 bases. The CDR3 covers 14 residues. Germline V gives CDR1 SGHVS, CDR2 FQNEAQ. V was pared by 3 bases and J by 1 base, with 2 bases of the junction left unmatched. CDR3: CASSLTSASYEQYF. CDR3 bases: TGTGCCAGCAGCTTGACTAGCGCGTCCTACGAGCAGTACTTC.

The V and J genes are TRBV10-3 and TRBJ2-5; D gene uncertain. The CDR3 totals 12 residues. Per the germline V gene, CDR1 is ENHRY and CDR2 is SYGVKD. V dropped 11 bases and J dropped 1 base, with 11 bases sitting between them. The CDR3 DNA sequence: TGTGCCTTCACCCGGGCCCAAGAGACCCAGTACTTC. Protein: CAFTRAQETQYF.

This clonotype came up once. A read error may explain this, as a much larger clone is one base away. The J gene is TRBJ2-3, the V gene TRBV9, with D perhaps TRBD1 or TRBD2 (5 bases each). The germline V and J ends were trimmed by 0 bases and 8 bases, with 16 bases remaining between them. This CDR3 spans 15 amino acids. CDR1 is SGDLS, CDR2 YYNGEE, per germline. The CDR3 sequence is CASSVVAGAWGTQYF. In DNA, the CDR3 is TGTGCCAGCAGCGTAGTGGCCGGGGCGTGGGGTACGCAGTATTTT.

The chain combines TRBV20-1 with TRBJ2-5, with 8 positions matching TRBD1. Germline V gives CDR1 DFQATT, CDR2 SNEGSKA (reference sequence). The CDR3 has 13 residues. The CDR3 DNA sequence: TGCAGCCACGACAGGGGTGGGCAAGAGACCCAGTACTTC. Encoded protein: CSHDRGGQETQYF.

This clonotype was recorded a few times. The chain carries TRBV29-1 and TRBJ2-3, with D maybe TRBD2 (6 bases). Trimming left V 6 bases short and J 2 bases short, with 15 bases between. Germline V gene data show CDR1 as SQVTM and CDR2 as ANQGSEA. The CDR3 extends over 14 amino acids. CDR3 sequence: CSVGGPSDTDTQYF. The DNA for the CDR3 is TGCAGCGTGGGAGGCCCTTCGGACACAGATACGCAGTATTTT.

This chain uses TRBV5-5 with TRBJ2-4, with a possible D match to TRBD2 (5 bases). Germline CDR1 SGHKS, CDR2 YYEKEE (reference sequence). Trimming pared 0 bases from V and 3 bases from J, leaving 10 bases between. This CDR3 is built from 15 residues. The CDR3 coding sequence is TGTGCCAGCAGCTTGGTATCGACTAACAAAAACATTCAGTACTTC. Translated, it gives CASSLVSTNKNIQYF.

This clonotype occurred a few times. The J gene is TRBJ2-3, the V gene TRBV6-1, with 7 bases lining up with TRBD2. Trimming removed 3 bases from V and 6 bases from J; junction bases left unmatched: 9. The CDR3 runs to 15 residues. The germline gives CDR1 MNHNS, CDR2 SASEGT. As DNA, the CDR3 is TGTGCCAGCAGTGAGGTGGGAGGGTTTACCGATACGCAGTATTTT. Amino acids: CASSEVGGFTDTQYF.

Remarks on this clonotype: At one end, the junction sequence differs from germline, possibly due to a read error. The chain recombines TRBV12-3 or TRBV12-4 with TRBJ2-5; 10 bases align to TRBD2. The CDR3 is 16 residues long. CDR3 protein: CASSTPLAGVTETQYF. CDR3 DNA: TGTGCCAGCAGTACCCCCCTAGCGGGGGTGACAGAGACTCAGTACTTC.